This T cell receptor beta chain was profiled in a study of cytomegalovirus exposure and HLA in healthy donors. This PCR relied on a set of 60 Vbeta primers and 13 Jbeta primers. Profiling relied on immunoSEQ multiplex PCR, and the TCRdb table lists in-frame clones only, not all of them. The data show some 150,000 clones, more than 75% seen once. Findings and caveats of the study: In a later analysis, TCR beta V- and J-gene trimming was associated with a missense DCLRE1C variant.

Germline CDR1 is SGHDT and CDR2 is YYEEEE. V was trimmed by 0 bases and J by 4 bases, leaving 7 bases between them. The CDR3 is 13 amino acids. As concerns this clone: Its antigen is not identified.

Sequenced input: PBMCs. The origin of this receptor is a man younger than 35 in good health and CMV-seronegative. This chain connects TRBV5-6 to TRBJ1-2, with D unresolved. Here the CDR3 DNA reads TGTGCCAGCAGCTTGGTCTCGTTCTATGGCTACACCTTC. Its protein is CASSLVSFYGYTF.